Presented here are 31 T cell receptor beta chains from one specimen sequenced in a study of CD8 T cell repertoires and HIV-1 epitope variants. The antigens these receptors bind are not known. The method was immunoSEQ multiplex PCR; TCRdb's version includes in-frame clones alone and lacks a portion of them. This sample yields roughly 6,800 clones, of which 55% to 65% are seen a single time; roughly 40% belongs to the top ten. What was sequenced was cultured CD8+ T cells derived from PBMCs. These receptors originate from a male donor with HIV.

The CDR3 region is CASSPIYTSGQTPRRYEQYF. For the CDR3, the DNA is TGTGCCAGCAGTCCAATATATACCTCTGGACAGACCCCTCGCCGCTACGAGCAGTACTTC. This chain links TRBV28 with TRBJ2-7, with D possibly matching TRBD1 (6 bases). Germline loops: CDR1 MDHEN, CDR2 SYDVKM. V was clipped by 5 bases and J by 3 bases, with 32 bases between them. This CDR3 is 20 amino acids long.

This clone is deemed medium-sized. The V call is TRBV28, the J call TRBJ2-7; 10 nucleotides line up with TRBD2. The V gene's germline CDR1 is MDHEN and CDR2 SYDVKM. This CDR3 spans 16 amino acids. The V segment lost 4 bases and the J segment 1 base; nucleotides outside the gene matches: 7. As DNA, the CDR3 is TGTGCCAGCAGTTCTTTAGCGGGAGGACGTTCCTACGAGCAGTACTTC. Translating it yields CASSSLAGGRSYEQYF.

This chain connects TRBV4-2 to TRBJ2-1, with unresolved D. Trimming cost V 2 bases and J 3 bases, with 14 bases left between them. The CDR3 extends over 16 amino acids. Germline V CDR1 and CDR2: LGHNA, YNFKEQ. CDR3 DNA sequence: TGTGCCAGCAGCCAAATCGGCTCCGACATCTACAATGAGCAGTTCTTC. This encodes CASSQIGSDIYNEQFF.

V gene TRBV28 combines with J gene TRBJ1-1, with a weak D call TRBD1 (6 bases). V was cut by 8 bases and J by 6 bases, with 16 bases left in between. The CDR3 is 13 residues long. Per the germline V gene, CDR1 is MDHEN and CDR2 is SYDVKM. As DNA, the CDR3 is TGTGCCAGCGGCAGGGGAGGGTGGGCTGAAGCTTTCTTT. It encodes CASGRGGWAEAFF. Full variable domain (outside the CDR3, taken from reference TRBV28 and TRBJ1-1): DVKVTQSSRYLVKRTGEKVFLECVQDMDHENMFWYRQDPGLGLRLIYFSYDVKMKEKGDIPEGYSVSREKKERFSLILESASTNQTSMYLCASGRGGWAEAFFGQGTRLTVV.

The V and J genes are TRBV19 and TRBJ2-7; D might be TRBD2 (7 bases). V was shortened by 3 bases and J by 2 bases, with 14 bases between the two germline ends. Germline V gene sequence: CDR1 LNHDA, CDR2 SQIVND (reference sequence). The CDR3 contains 15 residues. The CDR3 DNA is TGTGCCAGTAGTATCGTTCTGCGGGGGCCCTACGAGCAGTACTTC. Translation: CASSIVLRGPYEQYF. Filled out from reference TRBV19 and TRBJ2-7, the complete variable domain reads DGGITQSPKYLFRKEGQNVTLSCEQNLNHDAMYWYRQDPGQGLRLIYYSQIVNDFQKGDIAEGYSVSREKKESFPLTVTSAQKNPTAFYLCASSIVLRGPYEQYFGPGTRLTVT.

The rearrangement joins TRBV28 to TRBJ2-5; D not resolved. CDR3 length: 12 residues. The V and J ends lost 8 bases and 2 bases respectively, with 9 bases between them. The V gene's germline CDR1 is MDHEN and CDR2 SYDVKM. CDR3 amino acids: CASWADQETQYF. The CDR3 nucleotides are TGTGCCAGCTGGGCAGATCAAGAGACCCAGTACTTC.

The V call is TRBV5-1, the J call TRBJ2-7; TRBD1 might be the D (6 bases). Trimming cost V 7 bases and J 4 bases, with 15 bases left between them. The CDR3 spans 13 residues. CDR1 and CDR2 from the germline V gene are SGHRS and YFSETQ. DNA of the CDR3: TGCGCCAGCGCCGGGACACCCAGTTACGAGCAGTACTTC. This translates into CASAGTPSYEQYF.

A word on this clone: Sequence at one end of the junction differs from germline and may be a read error. The J gene is TRBJ1-2, the V gene TRBV11-2; 8 bases are shared with TRBD1. This CDR3 is built from 11 residues. Looked up from germline, CDR1 is SGHAT and CDR2 is FQNNGV. The CDR3 DNA is TGTGCCTCGAGGGACAGGACATTGGCGGTCTTC. Translated, it gives CASRDRTLAVF.

The V call is TRBV5-4, the J call TRBJ2-7; possible D gene TRBD1, 5 bases. Per the germline V gene, CDR1 is SGHNT and CDR2 is YYREEE (reference sequence). The V gene lost 0 bases and the J gene lost 7 bases, with 14 bases spanning the gap. The CDR3 loop spans 14 amino acids. DNA of the CDR3: TGTGCCAGCAGCTTGGGACAGTACCTTCGTGAGCAGTACTTC. Its translation: CASSLGQYLREQYF.

The CDR3 protein is CASSPKRPGLAGPTKETQYF. The CDR3 region has the DNA TGTGCCAGCAGTCCGAAGAGACCGGGACTAGCGGGACCAACAAAAGAGACCCAGTACTTC. The chain is built from TRBV27 and TRBJ2-5; 13 nucleotides match TRBD2. The CDR3 consists of 20 residues. Germline values: CDR1 MNHEY, CDR2 SMNVEV (reference sequence). The V segment lost 5 bases and the J segment 3 bases; nucleotides outside the gene matches: 18.

This clone is a singleton in its sample. The chain combines TRBV6-6 with TRBJ2-3; 10 bases agree with TRBD2. After removal of 5 bases from V and 3 bases from J, the junction contained 2 bases not matched to a gene. From germline, CDR1 is MNHNY and CDR2 SVGAGI (reference sequence). CDR3 length equals 14 residues. The CDR3 sequence: CASSLSGGTDTQYF. For the CDR3, the DNA is TGTGCCAGCAGTCTTAGCGGGGGGACAGATACGCAGTATTTT.

J is TRBJ2-7 and V is TRBV6-4; D not certain. Germline lookup yields CDR1 MRHNA and CDR2 SNTAGT. The V end lost 10 bases, the J end lost 0 bases, and 19 bases lay between the germline ends. CDR3 size: 15 residues. CDR3 amino acids: CATDSVGRYSYEQYF. The DNA of the CDR3 is TGTGCCACCGACTCAGTTGGACGTTACTCCTACGAGCAGTACTTC.

This clone was observed a single time. The gene calls are TRBV7-7 and TRBJ2-5; TRBD2 is a possible D gene (6 bases). CDR3 size: 14 residues. The germline gives CDR1 SSHAT, CDR2 FNYEAQ (reference sequence). V was shortened by 3 bases and J by 1 base, with 9 bases between the two germline ends. CDR3 nucleotide sequence: TGTGCCAGCAGCTTTTCCGGGGGCCAAGAGACCCAGTACTTC. Its translation: CASSFSGGQETQYF.

The chain recombines TRBV14 with TRBJ2-1, with D possibly called TRBD1 or TRBD2 (6 bases each). CDR3 size: 16 residues. Germline-derived CDR1 and CDR2 are SGHDN and FVKESK. The germline V and J ends were trimmed by 4 bases and 7 bases, with 20 bases remaining between them. CDR3 in DNA: TGTGCCAGCAGCCCGCTCCCGGGGCAGGGGAGGAATGAGCAGTTCTTC. It codes for CASSPLPGQGRNEQFF.

As for this clone: A read error may account for a junction end that differs from germline. The chain links TRBV20-1 to TRBJ1-1; weak D call: TRBD1 (6 bases). CDR1 DFQATT and CDR2 SNEGSKA come from the germline V gene (reference sequence). CDR3 length: 8 amino acids. CDR3 sequence reads: CSASRGAF. The CDR3, as DNA: TGCAGTGCTAGCCGGGGGGCCTTT.

The rearrangement links TRBV11-2 to TRBJ2-1, with 10 positions matching TRBD2. V shed 0 bases and J 8 bases; nucleotides not matched to a gene: 4. CDR1 is SGHAT, CDR2 FQNNGV, per germline. CDR3 length equals 15 residues. The CDR3 sequence: CASSLESSGGDEQFF. The CDR3 DNA is TGTGCCAGCAGCTTAGAGTCTAGCGGGGGAGATGAGCAGTTCTTC.

This clone was detected only a few times. The gene calls are TRBV13 and TRBJ1-2; 7 nucleotides line up with TRBD1. The germline CDR1 and CDR2 sequences are PRHDT and FYEKMQ (reference sequence). The CDR3 covers 14 residues. Trimming took 1 base from V and 4 from J; bases not matched to a gene: 3. Here the CDR3 reads CASSLAGGVYGYTF. Written as DNA, the CDR3 is TGTGCCAGCAGCTTAGCAGGGGGGGTCTATGGCTACACCTTC. Using reference TRBV13 and TRBJ1-2 for the parts outside the CDR3, the full variable domain is AAGVIQSPRHLIKEKRETATLKCYPIPRHDTVYWYQQGPGQDPQFLISFYEKMQSDKGSIPDRFSAQQFSDYHSELNMSSLELGDSALYFCASSLAGGVYGYTFGSGTRLTVV.

This chain links TRBV19 with TRBJ2-6, with 7 bases aligning to TRBD1. CDR1 is LNHDA, CDR2 SQIVND, per germline (reference sequence). CDR3 length: 15 amino acids. The ends lost 5 bases at V and 2 bases at J; junction bases unmatched: 3. The CDR3 protein is CASSLGGAGANVLTF. The CDR3 bases are TGTGCCAGTAGTCTAGGGGGCGCTGGGGCCAACGTCCTGACTTTC.

The chain recombines TRBV6-5 with TRBJ1-2; weak D call: TRBD1 (5 bases). Trimming stripped 0 bases from V and 5 bases from J, with 10 bases between. The CDR3 runs 14 residues. Germline V gives CDR1 MNHEY, CDR2 SVGAGI. For the CDR3, the DNA is TGTGCCAGCAGTTACTCAGGGGCAGAGTATGGCTACACCTTC. Translation: CASSYSGAEYGYTF.

V gene TRBV9 combines with J gene TRBJ2-7; 7 bases agree with TRBD2. CDR3 size: 12 residues. Germline CDR1 reads SGDLS; CDR2 reads YYNGEE. V lost 3 bases, J lost 4 bases, and 1 base stayed unmatched. CDR3 sequence: CASSGEGYEQYF. The CDR3 DNA reads TGTGCCAGCAGCGGGGAGGGTTACGAGCAGTACTTC.

The chain recombines TRBV27 with TRBJ2-7; a possible D gene is TRBD1 (6 bases). Trimming pared 4 bases from V and 3 bases from J, leaving 10 bases between. This CDR3 has 13 amino acids. Germline values: CDR1 MNHEY, CDR2 SMNVEV (reference sequence). The CDR3 region is CASSSGGNYEQYF. CDR3 coding DNA: TGTGCCAGCAGTTCTGGGGGCAACTACGAGCAGTACTTC.

This clone was counted a few times. This chain links TRBV4-3 with TRBJ2-1; 10 bases are shared with TRBD2. The germline gives CDR1 LGHNA, CDR2 YSLEER. The CDR3 length is 16 residues. Trimming cost V 0 bases and J 9 bases; bases outside gene matches: 8. In nucleotides, the CDR3 is TGCGCCAGCAGCCAAGATACAAGCGGGGGGGCAAGTGAGCAGTTCTTC. This gives the protein CASSQDTSGGASEQFF.

This clone has more than one count but fewer than ten. This chain uses TRBV5-6 with TRBJ1-2, with a possible D match to TRBD1 (6 bases). V lost 0 bases, J lost 3 bases, and 12 bases lay in between. Looked up from germline, CDR1 is SGHDT and CDR2 is YYEEEE. The CDR3 is made up of 15 amino acids. The CDR3 protein is CASSLGNRVDYGYTF. The CDR3 DNA follows: TGTGCCAGCAGCTTGGGGAACAGGGTGGACTATGGCTACACCTTC.

CDR3 nucleotide sequence: TGTGCCAGCAGTTTAGACGGAGATAGCAATCAGCCCCAGCATTTT. This codes for CASSLDGDSNQPQHF. The V gene is TRBV27, the J gene TRBJ1-5, with no clear D. Germline V gene data show CDR1 as MNHEY and CDR2 as SMNVEV (reference sequence). V was pared by 2 bases and J by 0 bases, with 8 bases between. The CDR3 spans 15 residues.

This chain uses TRBV13 with TRBJ2-1; 12 bases map to TRBD2. The CDR3 contains 17 residues. Unmatched junction bases numbered 9, after V lost 5 bases and J lost 4 bases. Germline loops: CDR1 PRHDT, CDR2 FYEKMQ (reference sequence). The CDR3 protein is CASSLLTSGSLYNEQFF. The CDR3 DNA reads as TGTGCCAGCAGCCTCCTGACTAGCGGGAGTCTGTACAATGAGCAGTTCTTC.

This chain connects TRBV7-2 to TRBJ1-2, with D perhaps TRBD1 (5 bases). V lost 2 bases and J 4 bases, leaving 11 bases between the germline ends. The germline V gene encodes CDR1 SGHTA and CDR2 FQGNSA. The CDR3 loop spans 14 amino acids. Here the CDR3 reads CASSLLTATYGYTF. As DNA, the CDR3 is TGTGCCAGCAGCTTATTGACAGCGACCTATGGCTACACCTTC. The complete variable domain, with remaining parts taken from reference TRBV7-2 and TRBJ1-2, reads GAGVSQSPSNKVTEKGKDVELRCDPISGHTALYWYRQSLGQGLEFLIYFQGNSAPDKSGLPSDRFSAERTGGSVSTLTIQRTQQEDSAVYLCASSLLTATYGYTFGSGTRLTVV.

This clone was seen a handful of times. V gene TRBV6-5 combines with J gene TRBJ1-1; tentative D call: TRBD1 (6 bases). The CDR3 consists of 15 residues. Trimming left V 7 bases short and J 1 base short, with 16 bases between. Germline values: CDR1 MNHEY, CDR2 SVGAGI. This chain's CDR3 is CASIEGGAANTEAFF. In DNA form, the CDR3 reads TGTGCCAGCATCGAGGGGGGGGCGGCGAACACTGAAGCTTTCTTT.

Here the CDR3 reads CASTLAGAGEQFF. DNA for the CDR3: TGTGCCAGTACACTAGCGGGGGCGGGCGAGCAGTTCTTC. V gene TRBV19 combines with J gene TRBJ2-1; 11 nucleotides align to TRBD2. The V segment lost 7 bases and the J segment 10 bases; nucleotides outside the gene matches: 6. The CDR3 is made up of 13 amino acids. Germline assignment: CDR1 LNHDA and CDR2 SQIVND (reference sequence).

The V gene is TRBV5-1, the J gene TRBJ1-3; D is undetermined. The CDR3 is made up of 16 amino acids. V lost 4 bases to trimming and J lost 1 base, with 15 bases between them. Germline lookup yields CDR1 SGHRS and CDR2 YFSETQ. Here the CDR3 DNA reads TGCGCCAGCAGCCGAAACACGGCTTCTTCTGGAAACACCATATATTTT. The encoded protein is CASSRNTASSGNTIYF.

This clone was seen a few times. The gene calls are TRBV27 and TRBJ2-7; 14 bases match TRBD2. CDR1 and CDR2 from the germline V gene are MNHEY and SMNVEV (reference sequence). V trimming: 5 bases; J trimming: 0 bases; junction bases outside the gene matches: 6. The CDR3 is 17 residues long. The CDR3 DNA is TGTGCCAGCAGTCAAGGGACTAGCGGGGGAAGCTCCTACGAGCAGTACTTC. Protein sequence: CASSQGTSGGSSYEQYF.

V is TRBV28 and J is TRBJ2-1; D remains unclear. The V end lost 3 bases, the J end lost 0 bases, and 6 bases lay between the germline ends. Germline V gene data show CDR1 as MDHEN and CDR2 as SYDVKM. The CDR3 has 14 residues. The CDR3 spells CASSFRSSYNEQFF. The CDR3 coding sequence is TGTGCCAGCAGTTTTCGGAGCTCCTACAATGAGCAGTTCTTC.